This T cell receptor beta chain came from a study of T cells after yellow fever vaccination. The length of the CDR3 is 13 residues. V lost 10 bases and J 9 bases, leaving 21 bases between the germline ends. Germline V lookup: CDR1 MNHNY, CDR2 SVGAGI (reference sequence). TCRdb re-called the 5' RACE reads through MiXCR, storing one row per CDR3 protein. The sample holds more than 75,000 distinct CDR3 sequences, roughly 8.2% seen once. This clonotype was seen many times. Study-wide findings and caveats: Weaker overall, the secondary response nonetheless peaked faster (day 5 versus 15). There was a small share of clonotypes that showed up in both the CD4 and CD8 compartments. The booster response re-showed most primary clones: around 96% CD4, almost 90% CD8.

The sample consisted of CD8+ T cells not binding an NS4B(214-222) dextramer, sorted from PBMCs, taken about 2 weeks after the first yellow fever vaccination. The chain is built from TRBV6-6 and TRBJ1-2; TRBD1 might be the D (5 bases). This sequence originates from a man younger than 30 who received the YFV17D yellow fever vaccine. The CDR3 region is CAISVTGVGSYTF. Written as DNA, the CDR3 is TGTGCCATCTCAGTAACAGGTGTTGGAAGCTACACCTTC.